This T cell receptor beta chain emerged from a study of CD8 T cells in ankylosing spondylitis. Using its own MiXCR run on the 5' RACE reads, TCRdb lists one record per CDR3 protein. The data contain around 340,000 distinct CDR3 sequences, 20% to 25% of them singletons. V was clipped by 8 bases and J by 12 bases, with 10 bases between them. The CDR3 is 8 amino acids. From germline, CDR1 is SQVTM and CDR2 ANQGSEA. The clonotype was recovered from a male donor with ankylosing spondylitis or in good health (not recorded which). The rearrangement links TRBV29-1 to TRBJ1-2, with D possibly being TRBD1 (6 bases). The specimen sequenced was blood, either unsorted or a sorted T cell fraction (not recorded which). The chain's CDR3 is CSTRGDTF. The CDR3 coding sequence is TGCAGCACCAGGGGTGACACCTTC.